The clone carrying this T cell receptor (beta chain) has a handful of counts. Its antigen remains unidentified. Focal radiation and CTLA-4 blockade (ipilimumab) were tested in chemo-refractory metastatic non-small-cell lung cancer patients. The record originates from a study of radiotherapy plus CTLA-4 blockade in lung cancer. As for the study in general: An objective response was seen in about a sixth of patients, and disease control in about 31%. Study findings and constraints: TCR clones of tumor origin grew in blood after radiotherapy plus ipilimumab.

V was pared by 2 bases and J by 3 bases, with 11 bases of the junction left unmatched. CDR1 and CDR2 (germline): LGHNA, YSLEER. This CDR3 is built from 17 residues. The assay was immunoSEQ multiplex PCR, and TCRdb's table has in-frame clones only and misses some. Here the sample spans tens of thousands of clones, 85% being singletons. Sequences were derived from peripheral blood, sampled from a patient treated with radiotherapy plus ipilimumab. The chain joins TRBV4-3 to TRBJ1-2, with 8 bases matching TRBD1. The clonotype originates from a human donor with non-small cell lung cancer who had stable disease on radiotherapy plus ipilimumab. This CDR3 reads CASSQTFFRTGYYGYTF. CDR3 bases: TGCGCCAGCAGCCAAACTTTTTTCCGGACAGGGTACTATGGCTACACCTTC.